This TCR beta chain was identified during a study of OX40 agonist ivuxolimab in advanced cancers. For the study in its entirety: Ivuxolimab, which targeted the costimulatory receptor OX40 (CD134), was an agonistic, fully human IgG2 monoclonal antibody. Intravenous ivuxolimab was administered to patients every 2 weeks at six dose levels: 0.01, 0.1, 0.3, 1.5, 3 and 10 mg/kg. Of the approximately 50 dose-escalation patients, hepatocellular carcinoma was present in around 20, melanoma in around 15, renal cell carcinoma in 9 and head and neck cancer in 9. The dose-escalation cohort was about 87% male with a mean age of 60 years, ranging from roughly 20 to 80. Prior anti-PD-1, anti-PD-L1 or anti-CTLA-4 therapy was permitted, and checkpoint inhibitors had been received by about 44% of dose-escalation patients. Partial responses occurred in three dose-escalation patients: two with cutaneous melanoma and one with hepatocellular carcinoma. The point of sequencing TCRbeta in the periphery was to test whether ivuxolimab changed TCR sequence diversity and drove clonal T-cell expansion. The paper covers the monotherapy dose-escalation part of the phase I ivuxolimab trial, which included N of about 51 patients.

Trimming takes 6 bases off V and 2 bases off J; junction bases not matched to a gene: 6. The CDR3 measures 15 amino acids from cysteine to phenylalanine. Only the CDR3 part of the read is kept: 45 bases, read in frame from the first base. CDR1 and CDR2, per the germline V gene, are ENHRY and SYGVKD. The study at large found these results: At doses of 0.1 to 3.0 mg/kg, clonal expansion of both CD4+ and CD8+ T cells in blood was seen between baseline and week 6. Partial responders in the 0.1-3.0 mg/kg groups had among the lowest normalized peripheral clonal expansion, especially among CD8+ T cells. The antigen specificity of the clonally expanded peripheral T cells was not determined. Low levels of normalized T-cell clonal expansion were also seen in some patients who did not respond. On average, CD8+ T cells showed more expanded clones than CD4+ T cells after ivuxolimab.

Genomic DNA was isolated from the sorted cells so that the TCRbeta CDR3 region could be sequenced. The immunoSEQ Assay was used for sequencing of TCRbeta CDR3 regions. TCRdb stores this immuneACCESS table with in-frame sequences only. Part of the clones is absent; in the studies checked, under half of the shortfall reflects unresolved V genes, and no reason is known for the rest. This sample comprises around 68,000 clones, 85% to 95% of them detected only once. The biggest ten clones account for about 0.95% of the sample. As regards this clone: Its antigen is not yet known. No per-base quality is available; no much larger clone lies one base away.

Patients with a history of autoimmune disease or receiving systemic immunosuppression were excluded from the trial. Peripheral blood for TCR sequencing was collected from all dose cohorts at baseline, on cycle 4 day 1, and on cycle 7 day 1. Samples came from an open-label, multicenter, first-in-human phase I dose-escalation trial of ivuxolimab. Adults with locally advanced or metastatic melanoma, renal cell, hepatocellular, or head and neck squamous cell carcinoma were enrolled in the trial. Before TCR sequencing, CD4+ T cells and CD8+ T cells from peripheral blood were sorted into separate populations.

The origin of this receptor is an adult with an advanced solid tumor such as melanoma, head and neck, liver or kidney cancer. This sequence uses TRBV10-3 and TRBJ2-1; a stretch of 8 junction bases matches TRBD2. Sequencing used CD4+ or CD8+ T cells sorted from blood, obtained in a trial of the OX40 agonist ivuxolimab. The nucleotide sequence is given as TGTGCCATCAGGGAGAGCGGGGGAACCTACAATGAGCAGTTCTTC. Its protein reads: CAIRESGGTYNEQFF.